The 31 T cell receptor beta chains reported below all come from one sample, sequenced in a study of CD8+ T cells in alopecia areata. Treatment meaning: oral pan-JAK inhibitor, 5-10 mg twice daily. Sequencing relied on a cDNA template that was reverse transcribed from extracted RNA. Sequencing used immunoSEQ multiplex PCR; TCRdb keeps in-frame clones, though not all of them. The sample contains a few hundred thousand clones, 35% to 40% of which appear only once. The material was CD4+ T cells sorted from blood, obtained at approximately week 30, from a patient treated with tofacitinib. These receptors originate from a human donor with alopecia areata.

The genes are TRBV27 and TRBJ1-1; TRBD1 aligns across 8 bases. V was clipped by 5 bases and J by 7 bases; unmatched bases: 6. Germline CDR1 MNHEY, CDR2 SMNVEV (reference sequence). The CDR3 contains 13 residues. The CDR3 DNA reads as TGTGCCAGCAGTCCAGACAGGGGAATTGAAGCTTTCTTT. Translating gives CASSPDRGIEAFF.

The V and J genes are TRBV4-1 and TRBJ1-5, with D uncertain. The CDR3 consists of 14 residues. Germline V lookup: CDR1 MGHRA, CDR2 YSYEKL. Deletions cut 0 bases from V and 0 bases from J, with 3 bases between. The CDR3 DNA reads TGCGCCAGCAGCCAAGAGGGTAGCAATCAGCCCCAGCATTTT. Translation: CASSQEGSNQPQHF.

This chain joins TRBV6-5 and TRBJ1-2; 9 positions match TRBD1. J was trimmed by 7 bases and V by 0 bases; bases with no gene match: 6. CDR1 is MNHEY, CDR2 SVGAGI, per germline. This CDR3 is 15 amino acids long. CDR3 sequence reads: CASSYSDRGGFGYTF. CDR3 nucleotide sequence: TGTGCCAGCAGTTACTCGGACAGGGGTGGCTTTGGCTACACCTTC.

This clone was seen just once. This rearrangement joins TRBV28 to TRBJ2-1; TRBD2 aligns across 10 bases. The germline CDR1 and CDR2 sequences are MDHEN and SYDVKM. Trimming at V came to 5 bases and at J to 1 base, leaving 2 bases not matched to a gene. The CDR3 runs to 15 residues. The CDR3 coding sequence is TGTGCCAGCAGTAGCGGGGGGGCGTCCTACAATGAGCAGTTCTTC. Amino acid sequence: CASSSGGASYNEQFF.

J is TRBJ1-1 and V is TRBV7-9, with D possibly matching TRBD1 (5 bases). Per germline, CDR1 SEHNR and CDR2 FQNEAQ (reference sequence). This CDR3 has 13 amino acids. V lost 5 bases and J 1 base, leaving 8 bases between the germline ends. CDR3 in DNA: TGTGCCAGCAGCACACAGGAGAACACTGAAGCTTTCTTT. It is translated as CASSTQENTEAFF.

V is TRBV25-1 and J is TRBJ1-2; D possibly corresponds to TRBD1 (5 bases). With 5 bases removed from V and 8 bases from J, the gap between germline ends came to 18 bases. The germline CDR1 and CDR2 sequences are MGHDK and SYGVNS. The CDR3 covers 14 residues. The CDR3: CASSPYRDVQGYTF. The CDR3 DNA reads as TGTGCCAGCAGTCCTTACCGGGACGTTCAAGGCTACACCTTC.

The sample holds a few counts of this clone. J is TRBJ1-5 and V is TRBV7-8; 7 bases are a match to TRBD1. The trim removed 5 bases at V and 6 bases at J, leaving 10 bases unmatched. CDR3 length: 15 amino acids. Germline loops: CDR1 SGHVS, CDR2 FQNEAQ. CDR3 in amino acids: CASSPGQVRSQPQHF. The CDR3 region has the DNA TGTGCCAGCAGCCCAGGACAGGTCCGAAGTCAGCCCCAGCATTTT.

J is TRBJ2-1 and V is TRBV4-2, with 12 bases identical to TRBD2. The CDR3 spans 17 residues. The J segment lost 4 bases and the V segment lost 4 bases, leaving 8 bases of the junction unmatched. Germline values: CDR1 LGHNA, CDR2 YNFKEQ. The CDR3 DNA sequence: TGTGCCAGCAGCCCTAAGTCGGGGACTAGCGGGTACAATGAGCAGTTCTTC. This codes for CASSPKSGTSGYNEQFF.

This clone was seen repeatedly, ten times or more. The chain employs TRBV6-1 and TRBJ2-7; D may be TRBD1 (6 bases). Germline V gene data show CDR1 as MNHNS and CDR2 as SASEGT. V lost 6 bases, J lost 3 bases, and 12 bases lay in between. This CDR3 is built from 13 residues. Here the CDR3 DNA reads TGTGCCAGCAGACAGGGAAGGGTCTACGAGCAGTACTTC. Translating it yields CASRQGRVYEQYF.

This clone came up a few times. Compared with germline, one end of the junction differs, possibly owing to a read error. The chain employs TRBV27 and TRBJ2-7; TRBD2 might be the D (5 bases). The CDR3 is 15 residues long. Germline V lookup: CDR1 MNHEY, CDR2 SMNVEV (reference sequence). The CDR3 nucleotides are TGTGCCAGCAGTTTCATCGGCACGACTACCTACGAGCGGTACTTC. This encodes CASSFIGTTTYERYF.

This clone was observed a handful of times. This chain joins TRBV5-1 and TRBJ1-1; D is ambiguous. The CDR3 extends over 14 amino acids. Trimming took 2 bases from V and 3 from J, leaving 11 bases between them. CDR1 is SGHRS and CDR2 is YFSETQ in the germline V gene. This CDR3 is CASSFSGGDTEAFF. CDR3 bases: TGCGCCAGCAGCTTTTCGGGTGGGGACACTGAAGCTTTCTTT.

This clone was seen only a few times. The chain carries TRBV4-2 and TRBJ1-2; maybe TRBD1 (5 bases). Germline CDR1 reads LGHNA; CDR2 reads YNFKEQ. The CDR3 consists of 14 residues. V lost 3 bases to trimming and J lost 11 bases, with 19 bases between them. The CDR3 protein is CASSQTGTTGPYTF. For the CDR3, the DNA is TGTGCCAGCAGCCAGACCGGGACGACCGGTCCTTACACCTTC.

This chain joins TRBV10-3 and TRBJ2-7, with D possibly called TRBD1 or TRBD2 (5 bases each). Between the trimmed V and J ends, which lost 8 bases and 4 bases, there was a span of 15 bases. CDR1 ENHRY and CDR2 SYGVKD come from the germline V gene. This CDR3 has 13 residues. The CDR3 reads CAIRRDLKYEQYF. CDR3 in DNA: TGTGCCATCCGAAGGGACCTCAAGTACGAGCAGTACTTC.

This clone is a singleton in its sample. V gene TRBV4-1 combines with J gene TRBJ2-7, with 9 bases that match TRBD1. Germline CDR1 MGHRA, CDR2 YSYEKL. The CDR3 has 17 residues. J gave up 10 bases and V 3 bases, and 19 bases lay outside the gene matches. The CDR3 protein is CASSQPSGTGSLLNQYF. The CDR3 nucleotides are TGCGCCAGCAGCCAGCCCTCCGGGACAGGGTCTTTGCTGAACCAGTACTTC.

CDR3 sequence reads: CASSPAGRSGYTF. The CDR3 nucleotides are TGCGCCAGCAGTCCCGCGGGTAGGAGTGGCTACACCTTC. This chain uses TRBV5-1 with TRBJ1-2; D not certain. V lost 5 bases and J lost 7, with 15 bases in between. CDR1 is SGHRS and CDR2 is YFSETQ in the germline V gene. The CDR3 spans 13 residues.

The chain has TRBV11-2 and TRBJ2-7, with 7 bases identical to TRBD1. The germline gives CDR1 SGHAT, CDR2 FQNNGV. After removal of 5 bases from V and 4 bases from J, the junction contained 11 bases not matched to a gene. The CDR3 is made up of 15 amino acids. CDR3 bases: TGTGCCAGCAGCCAAATCTTCGACAGGGAATACGAGCAGTACTTC. Its protein is CASSQIFDREYEQYF. Full variable domain (rest looked up from reference TRBV11-2 and TRBJ2-7): EAGVAQSPRYKIIEKRQSVAFWCNPISGHATLYWYQQILGQGPKLLIQFQNNGVVDDSQLPKDRFSAERLKGVDSTLKIQPAKLEDSAVYLCASSQIFDREYEQYFGPGTRLTVT.

The genes are TRBV5-1 and TRBJ2-7; a weak D match, TRBD2 (6 bases). The CDR3 runs 14 residues. Germline V CDR1 and CDR2: SGHRS, YFSETQ. Trimming removed 2 bases at V and 5 bases at J, with 14 bases between. The CDR3 region is CASSLNGGGNEQYF. The CDR3 DNA reads TGCGCCAGCAGCTTAAACGGAGGCGGGAACGAGCAGTACTTC.

The chain is built from TRBV30 and TRBJ1-4; 9 nucleotides match TRBD1. The CDR3 spans 17 residues. V lost 2 bases to trimming and J lost 2 bases; unmatched junction nucleotides: 9. Germline CDR1 GTSNPN, CDR2 SVGIG (reference sequence). CDR3 bases: TGTGCCTGGAGTCCGTCGGGACAGGGTCTGACTAATGAAAAACTGTTTTTT. As protein: CAWSPSGQGLTNEKLFF.

V gene TRBV30 combines with J gene TRBJ2-7, with 8 bases aligning to TRBD2. This CDR3 contains 13 residues. Trimming took 2 bases from V and 7 from J; bases not matched to a gene: 7. Germline V gene sequence: CDR1 GTSNPN, CDR2 SVGIG (reference sequence). CDR3 sequence reads: CAWSISRGGEQYF. For the CDR3, the DNA is TGTGCCTGGAGTATCTCTCGGGGGGGTGAGCAGTACTTC.

V is TRBV7-8 and J is TRBJ2-7, with 8 bases matching TRBD1. The CDR3 spans 14 residues. Germline V CDR1 and CDR2: SGHVS, FQNEAQ. J gave up 0 bases and V 7 bases, and 5 bases lay outside the gene matches. CDR3 region: CASTLGTGSYEQYF. The CDR3 bases are TGTGCCAGCACCCTCGGGACAGGCTCCTACGAGCAGTACTTC.

The J gene is TRBJ2-7, the V gene TRBV2; 10 nucleotides align to TRBD2. Germline trimming cut 7 bases from V and 1 base from J; bases unmatched to any gene: 1. The CDR3 totals 13 residues. Germline values: CDR1 SNHLY, CDR2 FYNNEI. CDR3 bases: TGTGCCAGCAATAGCGGGGGGTCCTACGAGCAGTACTTC. Translating gives CASNSGGSYEQYF.

The V call is TRBV27, the J call TRBJ2-7; 7 bases map to TRBD2. The length of the CDR3 is 15 residues. Losses at the gene ends were 5 bases for V and 3 bases for J; bases not matched to a gene: 10. The V gene's germline CDR1 is MNHEY and CDR2 SMNVEV (reference sequence). The CDR3 is CASSLTSVNVYEQYF. DNA for the CDR3: TGTGCCAGCAGTCTCACTAGCGTTAACGTCTACGAGCAGTACTTC.

The rearrangement joins TRBV27 to TRBJ2-3; no definite D call. V was clipped by 4 bases and J by 2 bases, with 4 bases between them. Germline assignment: CDR1 MNHEY and CDR2 SMNVEV (reference sequence). CDR3 length equals 12 residues. CDR3 in amino acids: CASSSTTDTQYF. CDR3 in DNA: TGTGCCAGCAGTTCCACCACAGATACGCAGTATTTT.

The genes are TRBV4-2 and TRBJ2-4; D gene uncertain. Germline V CDR1 and CDR2: LGHNA, YNFKEQ. CDR3 length: 10 residues. V was cut by 3 bases and J by 15 bases, with 9 bases left in between. Written as DNA, the CDR3 is TGTGCCAGCAGCCATGGAAGGCGGTACTTC. As protein: CASSHGRRYF.

V gene TRBV9 combines with J gene TRBJ2-3; D possibly corresponds to TRBD2 (6 bases). CDR3 size: 16 residues. Germline V lookup: CDR1 SGDLS, CDR2 YYNGEE. The V end was cut by 1 base, the J end by 2 bases, with 14 bases between. The CDR3 sequence: CASSVPGVADTDTQYF. Here the CDR3 DNA reads TGTGCCAGCAGCGTACCCGGGGTAGCGGACACAGATACGCAGTATTTT.

This clone was seen only a few times. Sequence at one end of the junction differs from germline and may be a read error. V usage is TRBV19 and J usage is TRBJ2-7, with D unclear. CDR3 length: 13 amino acids. Germline V gene lookup returns CDR1 LNHDA and CDR2 SQIVND (reference sequence). The CDR3 bases are TGTGCCAGTAGTAGGAGTGGGTCCTTCGAGCAGTACTTC. Protein: CASSRSGSFEQYF.

J is TRBJ1-1 and V is TRBV7-9; perhaps TRBD1 as D (5 bases). Trimming removed 4 bases from V and 4 bases from J, with 16 bases in between. The CDR3 contains 15 residues. The germline V gene has CDR1 SEHNR and CDR2 FQNEAQ (reference sequence). The CDR3: CASSSRLVRGTEAFF. In nucleotides, the CDR3 is TGTGCCAGCAGCTCCAGGCTCGTAAGGGGCACTGAAGCTTTCTTT.

This clone was observed a few times. The chain employs TRBV23-1 and TRBJ1-4, with 8 bases aligning to TRBD1. TRBV23-1 is an ORF, with its function uncertain. The length of the CDR3 is 19 residues. V trimming: 5 bases; J trimming: 7 bases; junction bases outside the gene matches: 21. Here the CDR3 DNA reads TGCGCCAGCAGTGGAAACGGACAGGGAGAATGGGCACGAGGTGAAAAACTGTTTTTT. Protein: CASSGNGQGEWARGEKLFF.

The genes are TRBV25-1 and TRBJ1-2; D is perhaps TRBD1 (6 bases). The germline V gene encodes CDR1 MGHDK and CDR2 SYGVNS. CDR3 length: 13 residues. Trimming stripped 8 bases from V and 4 bases from J, with 14 bases between. DNA of the CDR3: TGTGCCAGCGCTGGGGGGCAGGCCTATGGCTACACCTTC. This sequence encodes CASAGGQAYGYTF.

The chain uses TRBV7-2 and TRBJ1-1; 9 bases line up with TRBD1. J gave up 5 bases and V 4 bases, and 14 bases lay outside the gene matches. The CDR3 covers 17 residues. Germline V gives CDR1 SGHTA, CDR2 FQGNSA. CDR3 bases: TGTGCCAGCAGCTCGTCCCGGGACAGGGATCGGAGGACTGAAGCTTTCTTT. As protein: CASSSSRDRDRRTEAFF.

J is TRBJ1-5 and V is TRBV2, with D possibly matching TRBD1 (5 bases). Germline assignment: CDR1 SNHLY and CDR2 FYNNEI. CDR3 length equals 15 residues. With 6 bases removed from V and 2 bases from J, the gap between germline ends came to 14 bases. CDR3 region: CASSVHGTRNQPQHF. The CDR3 bases are TGTGCCAGCAGCGTACACGGGACCCGCAATCAGCCCCAGCATTTT.